The rows below give T cell receptor beta chains drawn from one sample of a study of blood T cell repertoires in COVID-19. Sequencing was performed with immunoSEQ multiplex PCR; in TCRdb, only in-frame clones are kept and a portion is missing. This sample carries around 82,000 clones, 90% of them seen once, and the ten largest clones take less than 9%. The specimen sequenced was peripheral blood. These receptors were taken from a human donor in a cohort sampled during active COVID-19. CDR3s include the opening cysteine and the closing phenylalanine or tryptophan. The D gene is left open where the match is weak. Size is omitted from some rows. Given values are once, few, many or a class for expanded clones.

>TRBJ2-1|TRBV27|TRBD2|-
TGTGCCAGCAGTTCATTGCGGGGGGGCCAAGTGTCCTACAATGAGCAGTTCTTC
CASSSLRGGQVSYNEQFF
>TRBJ2-6|TRBV5-8|-|few
TGTGCCAGCAGCTCGCAGGGTCCTGGGGCCAACGTCCTGACTTTC
CASSSQGPGANVLTF
>TRBJ1-5|TRBV6-2/TRBV6-3|TRBD1|-
TGTGCCAGCAGCTTAAGCAGGGGGCTGAGAACCGAAAGCAATCAGCCCCAGCATTTT
CASSLSRGLRTESNQPQHF
>TRBJ2-7|TRBV10-1|-|-
TGCGCCAGCAGCGATTCACGCGACTCCTACGAGCAGTACTTC
CASSDSRDSYEQYF
>TRBJ2-7|TRBV28|-|-
TGTGCCACCCAGGTGGGGGGTCCGGGGGAGCAGTACTTC
CATQVGGPGEQYF
>TRBJ2-5|TRBV30|TRBD2|-
TGTGCCTGGGAACGGACTAGCGGGTCTGAGACCCAGTACTTC
CAWERTSGSETQYF
>TRBJ2-7|TRBV4-3|TRBD2|-
TGCGCCAGCAGCCCGTATATAGCGGGGCTCTACGAGCAGTACTTC
CASSPYIAGLYEQYF
>TRBJ2-1|TRBV7-6|TRBD2|-
TGTGCCAGCAGCTTACCTAGCGGGGGGCCGTACAATGAGCAGTTCTTC
CASSLPSGGPYNEQFF
>TRBJ2-7|TRBV6-6|-|-
TGTGCCAGCAGGCACAGGGTTACCTACGAGCAGTACTTC
CASRHRVTYEQYF
>TRBJ1-2|TRBV10-3|TRBD1|-
TGTGCCATCAGTGCGGACAGGGTTGGCTACACCTTC
CAISADRVGYTF
>TRBJ1-5|TRBV24-1|TRBD1|-
TGTGCCACCAGTGATTCAACAGGGGCCCAGCCCCAGCATTTT
CATSDSTGAQPQHF
>TRBJ2-3|TRBV5-8|TRBD1|few
TGTGCCAGCAGCCCGGGGGACAGGGGGGTGACAGATACGCAGTATTTT
CASSPGDRGVTDTQYF
>TRBJ2-7|TRBV4-3|-|once
TGCGCCAGCAGCGAAAAAGACAGTTACTCCTACGAGCAGTACTTC
CASSEKDSYSYEQYF